The rows below give T cell receptor beta chains drawn from one sample of a study of T cells in localized non-small cell lung cancer. Data came from immunoSEQ multiplex PCR; TCRdb stores just in-frame clones and leaves some out. The repertoire holds about 2,800 clones, with about 26% as singletons. The sample consisted of normal lung tissue next to the tumor, taken before any cancer treatment. The source of these receptors is a male donor older than 55 with stage II lung adenocarcinoma. The CDR3 runs from the conserved cysteine through the conserved F or W. A D gene is named only where the DNA matches it firmly. Rows may omit the clone size; those that give it use once, few, many or a size class.

j_gene | d_gene | abundance | v_gene | CDR3aa | CDR3nt
TRBJ1-5 | TRBD1 | . | TRBV19 | CASNTWDRANQPQHF | TGTGCCAGTAATACATGGGACAGGGCAAATCAGCCCCAGCATTTT
TRBJ1-1 | . | . | TRBV19 | CASSIEDFAVTEAFF | TGTGCCAGTAGTATAGAGGACTTTGCGGTCACTGAAGCTTTCTTT
TRBJ1-2 | TRBD1 | . | TRBV6-8 | CASSLTGEGFGYTF | TGTGCCAGCAGCCTGACAGGGGAAGGATTCGGCTACACCTTC
TRBJ1-5 | TRBD1 | . | TRBV18 | CASSPSGGGQPQHF | TGTGCCAGCTCACCATCAGGGGGCGGACAGCCCCAGCATTTT
TRBJ2-7 | TRBD2 | . | TRBV11-3 | CASSPLLAGATYEQYF | TGTGCCAGCAGCCCTCTTCTAGCGGGGGCCACCTACGAGCAGTACTTC
TRBJ1-5 | TRBD1 | . | TRBV6-7 | CASSRQGAGNQPQHF | TGTGCCAGCAGTAGGCAGGGGGCTGGCAATCAGCCCCAGCATTTT
TRBJ2-3 | TRBD2 | . | TRBV11-3 | CASRRLAGGSTDTQYF | TGTGCCAGCAGACGACTAGCGGGAGGGAGCACAGATACGCAGTATTTT
TRBJ2-7 | . | few | TRBV11-3 | CASSLPQLSAYEQYF | TGTGCCAGCAGCTTACCACAGCTTAGCGCCTACGAGCAGTACTTC
TRBJ1-2 | . | . | TRBV6-8 | CASSKQQVHSNYGYTF | TGTGCCAGCAGCAAACAACAGGTCCACTCTAACTATGGCTACACCTTC
TRBJ2-5 | . | . | TRBV9 | CASSVEQVAETQYF | TGTGCCAGCAGCGTAGAGCAGGTTGCAGAGACCCAGTACTTC
TRBJ2-7 | TRBD1 | few | TRBV11-3 | CASSGSGQGASEQYF | TGTGCCAGCAGCGGCTCGGGACAGGGGGCAAGCGAGCAGTACTTC
TRBJ2-2 | . | medium-sized | TRBV11-3 | CASSLGPANTGELFF | TGTGCCAGCAGCTTAGGTCCGGCGAACACCGGGGAGCTGTTTTTT
TRBJ2-7 | TRBD1 | few | TRBV30 | CASGQGGEQYF | TGTGCCTCAGGACAGGGAGGCGAGCAGTACTTC
TRBJ2-5 | TRBD2 | . | TRBV11-3 | CASSSPGLAPPRTQYF | TGTGCCAGCAGTTCCCCGGGACTAGCGCCCCCAAGGACCCAGTACTTC
TRBJ1-4 | TRBD1 | large | TRBV25-1 | CASSENRGQGEKLFF | TGTGCCAGCAGTGAAAATAGGGGGCAGGGTGAAAAACTGTTTTTT
TRBJ2-7 | . | . | TRBV18 | CASSPYLGGFYEQYF | TGTGCCAGCTCACCTTACCTCGGGGGATTCTACGAGCAGTACTTC
TRBJ2-5 | . | . | TRBV15 | CATSRDNPGYSQYF | TGTGCCACCAGCAGAGACAACCCCGGATATTCCCAGTACTTC
TRBJ2-1 | . | few | TRBV6-8 | CASFPSGLIGFEQFF | TGTGCCAGCTTCCCCAGCGGGTTGATCGGTTTTGAGCAGTTCTTC
TRBJ2-2 | . | . | TRBV6-8 | CASSYRGVGGGELFF | TGTGCCAGCAGTTATCGGGGTGTGGGAGGCGGGGAGCTGTTTTTT
TRBJ2-5 | TRBD1 | . | TRBV11-3 | CASSSLIAGTGSGETQYF | TGTGCCAGCAGCTCCCTTATCGCCGGGACAGGCTCTGGGGAGACCCAGTACTTC
TRBJ2-1 | TRBD2 | . | TRBV5-1 | CASTYSGGSNEQFF | TGCGCCAGCACATACAGCGGGGGGTCTAATGAGCAGTTCTTC
TRBJ2-3 | TRBD1 | . | TRBV30 | CAWNRGQGRSTDTQYF | TGTGCCTGGAACCGGGGACAGGGAAGGAGCACAGATACGCAGTATTTT
TRBJ1-1 | . | few | TRBV25-1 | CASQNRMNTEAFF | TGTGCCAGCCAGAACAGAATGAACACTGAAGCTTTCTTT
TRBJ1-2 | . | . | TRBV19 | CASSPARGGYTF | TGTGCCAGTAGTCCAGCCCGGGGTGGCTACACCTTC
TRBJ1-5 | . | . | TRBV6-8 | CASSGAGQPQHF | TGTGCCAGCTCGGGAGCGGGACAGCCCCAGCATTTT
TRBJ1-1 | . | . | TRBV30 | CAWSDKGFTEAFF | TGTGCCTGGAGTGATAAGGGGTTCACTGAAGCTTTCTTT
TRBJ2-3 | . | . | TRBV19 | CASSLGANTDTQYF | TGTGCCAGTAGTCTCGGCGCAAACACAGATACGCAGTATTTT
TRBJ1-1 | . | few | TRBV11-3 | CASSLDNRATEAFF | TGTGCCAGCAGCTTAGATAATAGAGCTACCGAAGCTTTCTTT
TRBJ1-1 | . | medium-sized | TRBV18 | CASSPWRLNTEAFF | TGTGCCAGCTCACCCTGGAGATTGAACACTGAAGCTTTCTTT
TRBJ1-2 | TRBD1 | few | TRBV11-3 | CASSSYQGLTGNGYTF | TGTGCCAGCAGCTCATACCAAGGGCTGACAGGGAATGGCTACACCTTC
TRBJ2-7 | . | few | TRBV11-3 | CASSLDSTSYEQYF | TGTGCCAGCAGCTTAGACTCTACCTCCTACGAGCAGTACTTC
TRBJ2-7 | TRBD1 | . | TRBV10-3 | CASRRTGSSYEQYF | TGTGCCAGCCGTAGGACAGGGTCCTCCTACGAGCAGTACTTC
TRBJ2-7 | TRBD2 | few | TRBV30 | CAWKLAGGYEQYF | TGTGCCTGGAAGCTAGCGGGAGGCTACGAGCAGTACTTC
TRBJ1-1 | TRBD1 | large | TRBV19 | CASSMDRDRRNMNTEAFF | TGTGCCAGTAGTATGGACCGGGACAGGAGAAACATGAACACTGAAGCTTTCTTT
TRBJ2-7 | . | . | TRBV2 | CASSRTRGEQYF | TGTGCCAGCAGTAGGACAAGAGGGGAGCAGTACTTC
TRBJ1-2 | . | . | TRBV9 | CASSLRTGGGYTF | TGTGCCAGCAGCCTTAGGACGGGCGGGGGCTACACCTTC
TRBJ2-7 | TRBD2 | . | TRBV19 | CASSRTSGTYEQYF | TGTGCCAGTAGCCGGACTAGCGGGACCTACGAGCAGTACTTC
TRBJ2-1 | . | . | TRBV11-3 | CASSLVGNKRVNEQFF | TGTGCCAGCAGCTTAGTAGGCAACAAGCGGGTCAATGAGCAGTTCTTC
TRBJ1-6 | TRBD1 | . | TRBV19 | CASSPRAQGPPYNSPLHF | TGTGCCAGTAGCCCTAGGGCACAGGGGCCGCCTTATAATTCACCCCTCCACTTT
TRBJ1-4 | . | few | TRBV11-3 | CASSRTEGGNEKLFF | TGTGCCAGCAGCCGTACCGAGGGAGGTAATGAAAAACTGTTTTTT
TRBJ2-4 | TRBD1 | . | TRBV28 | CASRLRGPKNIQYF | TGTGCCAGCAGACTCAGGGGGCCCAAAAACATTCAGTACTTC